The 14 T cell receptor beta chains below were found in one sample sequenced in a study of cytomegalovirus exposure and HLA in healthy donors. PCR employed 60 Vbeta and 13 Jbeta primers. TCRdb's table, derived via immunoSEQ multiplex PCR, lists solely in-frame clones and lacks some. The data show 120,000 to 150,000 clones, roughly three quarters seen once. Sample: PBMCs. These receptors all stem from a man younger than 35 in good health and CMV-seronegative.

This chain uses TRBV6-5 with TRBJ1-6; unclear D gene. There are 16 residues in the CDR3. With 2 bases removed from V and 7 bases from J, the gap between germline ends came to 15 bases. CDR1 is MNHEY, CDR2 SVGAGI, per germline. CDR3 bases: TGTGCCAGCAGTTACGGGCTGCAAAGTGCCAATTCACCCCTCCACTTT. This sequence encodes CASSYGLQSANSPLHF.

The rearrangement uses TRBV6-6 and TRBJ2-3; a weak D match, TRBD2 (6 bases). The CDR3 has 14 amino acids. Germline V CDR1 and CDR2: MNHNY, SVGAGI (reference sequence). Trimming shortened V by 2 bases and J by 2 bases, and 8 bases separated the two germline ends. CDR3 in amino acids: CASSYGGTTDTQYF. The DNA for the CDR3 is TGTGCCAGCAGTTACGGGGGGACCACAGATACGCAGTATTTT.

The chain has TRBV5-1 and TRBJ1-1, with TRBD1 identical over 8 bases. The ends lost 4 bases at V and 5 bases at J; junction bases unmatched: 4. The CDR3 is 13 amino acids. The V gene's germline CDR1 is SGHRS and CDR2 YFSETQ. CDR3 sequence (DNA): TGCGCCAGCAGCGGACAGGGACTAACTGAAGCTTTCTTT. The encoded protein is CASSGQGLTEAFF.

The chain recombines TRBV5-6 with TRBJ1-1; D is unresolved. Germline values: CDR1 SGHDT, CDR2 YYEEEE. The CDR3 covers 13 residues. V was shortened by 0 bases and J by 10 bases, with 13 bases between the two germline ends. CDR3: CASSLGRLAGAFF. As DNA, the CDR3 is TGTGCCAGCAGCTTGGGTCGACTCGCTGGAGCTTTCTTT.

The V call is TRBV30, the J call TRBJ1-1, with a tentative D call TRBD1 (5 bases). Trimming took 0 bases from V and 1 from J, leaving 9 bases between them. This CDR3 contains 14 residues. Per germline, CDR1 GTSNPN and CDR2 SVGIG (reference sequence). CDR3: CAWSVRGGNTEAFF. DNA of the CDR3: TGTGCCTGGAGTGTAAGGGGCGGGAACACTGAAGCTTTCTTT.

The CDR3 DNA sequence: TGTGCCAGCAGCCCCCGGGACACGACTGAAGCTTTCTTT. It encodes CASSPRDTTEAFF. This chain connects TRBV9 to TRBJ1-1; possibly TRBD1 for D (6 bases). The CDR3 spans 13 residues. V was shortened by 4 bases and J by 5 bases, with 12 bases between the two germline ends. Germline-derived CDR1 and CDR2 are SGDLS and YYNGEE.

The chain recombines TRBV5-1 with TRBJ1-6; D remains ambiguous. From germline, CDR1 is SGHRS and CDR2 YFSETQ. V lost 5 bases and J 8 bases, leaving 14 bases between the germline ends. The CDR3 is made up of 14 amino acids. The CDR3 is CASSPLVSDSPLHF. The CDR3, as DNA: TGCGCCAGCAGTCCGCTCGTAAGCGATTCACCCCTCCACTTT.

This rearrangement joins TRBV19 to TRBJ2-3, with 13 bases aligning to TRBD2. This CDR3 is built from 17 residues. With 6 bases clipped from V and 0 bases from J, the junction kept 6 bases outside the gene matches. Germline loops: CDR1 LNHDA, CDR2 SQIVND (reference sequence). In DNA form, the CDR3 reads TGTGCCAGTAGCCGACTAGCGGGGGGACTCAGCACAGATACGCAGTATTTT. Residues: CASSRLAGGLSTDTQYF.

This clone showed up just a few times. This rearrangement joins TRBV21-1 to TRBJ1-1. TRBV21-1 is deemed a pseudogene. The CDR3 length is 19 residues. The CDR3 reads CASSPRSRGFLLLNTEAFF. As DNA, the CDR3 is TGTGCCAGCAGCCCCCGAAGCCGGGGATTCCTCCTATTGAACACTGAAGCTTTCTTT.

The V call is TRBV9, the J call TRBJ1-6; D is undetermined. The length of the CDR3 is 14 residues. Trimming left V 0 bases short and J 7 bases short, with 8 bases between. Germline CDR1 reads SGDLS; CDR2 reads YYNGEE. The CDR3 DNA reads TGTGCCAGCAGCGTAGTCGGGGAAAATTCACCCCTCCACTTT. The encoded protein is CASSVVGENSPLHF.

The chain couples TRBV9 to TRBJ1-1; D is possibly TRBD1 (5 bases). The CDR3 contains 13 residues. V lost 3 bases and J lost 1, with 7 bases in between. Looked up from germline, CDR1 is SGDLS and CDR2 is YYNGEE. Here the CDR3 DNA reads TGTGCCAGCAGCGCGGGGGAGAACACTGAAGCTTTCTTT. It translates to CASSAGENTEAFF.

In its sample, this clone was seen a few times. The chain is built from TRBV30 and TRBJ1-1, with 8 bases that match TRBD1. The CDR3 has 13 residues. The germline V gene encodes CDR1 GTSNPN and CDR2 SVGIG (reference sequence). The J segment lost 2 bases and the V segment lost 5 bases, leaving 4 bases of the junction unmatched. This CDR3 reads CAWDRGSNTEAFF. The CDR3, as DNA: TGTGCCTGGGACAGGGGCAGTAACACTGAAGCTTTCTTT.

J is TRBJ2-1 and V is TRBV5-1; D might be TRBD2 (5 bases). Germline V gene lookup returns CDR1 SGHRS and CDR2 YFSETQ. The CDR3 consists of 15 residues. V lost 3 bases and J lost 7, with 17 bases in between. The chain's CDR3 is CASSSRATTGNEQFF. DNA for the CDR3: TGCGCCAGCAGCTCTCGGGCCACGACGGGAAATGAGCAGTTCTTC.

The gene calls are TRBV11-1 and TRBJ2-1; 11 nucleotides line up with TRBD1. Per the germline V gene, CDR1 is SGHAT and CDR2 is FQDESV (reference sequence). V shed 8 bases and J 5 bases; nucleotides not matched to a gene: 5. The CDR3 is made up of 14 amino acids. CDR3 region: CASGQGAIDNEQFF. CDR3 coding DNA: TGTGCCAGCGGACAGGGGGCCATCGACAATGAGCAGTTCTTC.